These T cell receptor beta chains were read from a single sample in a study of a mutant IDH1 vaccine in newly diagnosed glioma. Data came from immunoSEQ multiplex PCR; TCRdb stores just in-frame clones and leaves some out. The sample shows tens of thousands of clones, approximately 91% of them seen only once. This specimen consisted of PBMCs, obtained from a glioma patient treated with radiotherapy, temozolomide or both. The receptors were gathered from a man in his fifties or sixties with glioma. Each CDR3 is given with its conserved first and last residue. D genes are given only for firm matches. The size entry is marked missing in some rows and otherwise reads once, few, many or a size class.

d_gene,j_gene,abundance,v_gene,CDR3nt,CDR3aa
.,TRBJ2-2,once,TRBV7-8,TGTGCCAGCAGCCGAGGAAACCTCGTGAACACCGGGGAGCTGTTTTTT,CASSRGNLVNTGELFF
.,TRBJ2-1,.,TRBV7-9,TGTGCCAGCAGCCTAGGTTACGGCAATGAGCAGTTCTTC,CASSLGYGNEQFF
.,TRBJ2-7,.,TRBV1,TGCACCAGCAGCCAAGGTCAGGCGGAAACCTACGAGCAGTACTTC,CTSSQGQAETYEQYF
.,TRBJ2-7,.,TRBV5-1,TGCGCCAGCAGCTTGGGTACGAGCTCCTACGAGCAGTACTTC,CASSLGTSSYEQYF
TRBD2,TRBJ2-5,.,TRBV4-2,TGTGCCAGCAGCCAAGACCTAGCGGGAGTAGGAGGGGAGACCCAGTACTTC,CASSQDLAGVGGETQYF
.,TRBJ1-5,.,TRBV19,TGTGCCAGTAGAAACAGGTTGGACAATCAGCCCCAGCATTTT,CASRNRLDNQPQHF
TRBD1,TRBJ1-1,.,TRBV7-9,TGTGCCAGCAGCGCCACAGGGGATCGGACTGAAGCTTTCTTT,CASSATGDRTEAFF
.,TRBJ2-7,.,TRBV10-1,TGCGCCAGCAGTGACTTCAGGGTTGGCCGCTACGAGCAGTACTTC,CASSDFRVGRYEQYF
.,TRBJ2-1,.,TRBV2,TGTGCCAGCAGGTTTAGCCTGGACAATGAGCAGTTCTTC,CASRFSLDNEQFF
TRBD2,TRBJ2-3,.,TRBV2,TGTGCCAGCAGTGCTCAGCGGGGGATCCCTAGCACAGATACGCAGTATTTT,CASSAQRGIPSTDTQYF
.,TRBJ2-2,.,TRBV27,TGTGCCAGCAGTTATGTGGGGACTCGAGGGGCCGGGGAGCTGTTTTTT,CASSYVGTRGAGELFF
TRBD2,TRBJ2-3,once,TRBV5-6,TGTGCCAGCAGCTCCCCGGGACTAGCGGGAGATTTAGATACGCAGTATTTT,CASSSPGLAGDLDTQYF
.,TRBJ2-3,.,TRBV30,TGTGCCTGGAGCGGTCTGGGGGCCACCACAGATACGCAGTATTTT,CAWSGLGATTDTQYF
.,TRBJ1-4,.,TRBV7-9,TGTGCCAGCAGCCTCGGGACTTCAGACCCCAATGAAAAACTGTTTTTT,CASSLGTSDPNEKLFF
TRBD1,TRBJ2-2,.,TRBV7-6,TGTGCCAGCAGTCTGGACAGGGGGAACACCGGGGAGCTGTTTTTT,CASSLDRGNTGELFF
TRBD1,TRBJ1-4,.,TRBV7-2,TGTGCCAGCAGCTTAGTGAGGGGACAGGGGGTTAATGAAAAACTGTTTTTT,CASSLVRGQGVNEKLFF
TRBD1,TRBJ2-7,.,TRBV28,TGTGCCAGCAGGCCTTCGACAGGGGTCTACTACGAGCAGTACTTC,CASRPSTGVYYEQYF
TRBD1,TRBJ1-5,.,TRBV6-1,TGTGCCAGCAGTGAGACAGGGGACCCCAATCAGCCCCAGCATTTT,CASSETGDPNQPQHF
.,TRBJ1-1,.,TRBV19,TGTGCCAGTAGTATGGCCGGGACGGCGAACACTGAAGCTTTCTTT,CASSMAGTANTEAFF
.,TRBJ1-4,.,TRBV6-6,TGTGCCAGCAGGGCCCATACAGGGTCGAATGAAAAACTGTTTTTT,CASRAHTGSNEKLFF
TRBD2,TRBJ2-2,once,TRBV4-2,TGTGCCAGCAGCCAAGGGCGGGGGATCGACACCGGGGAGCTGTTTTTT,CASSQGRGIDTGELFF
.,TRBJ2-2,.,TRBV2,TGTGCCAGCAGTGAAGTGGGAGGACAGAACACCGGGGAGCTGTTTTTT,CASSEVGGQNTGELFF
.,TRBJ1-5,.,TRBV10-1,TGCGCCAGCAGTGCTGATCGGAATCAGCCCCAGCATTTT,CASSADRNQPQHF
.,TRBJ1-3,.,TRBV5-8,TGTGCCAGCAGCTTGAGTTTCTCGTCAGGAAACACCATATATTTT,CASSLSFSSGNTIYF
.,TRBJ2-7,once,TRBV5-1,TGCGCCAGCAGCTTGGCCAGGATGAGGTACGAGCAGTACTTC,CASSLARMRYEQYF
.,TRBJ1-1,.,TRBV5-1,TGCGCCAGCAGCTTGGCCGGGGGGGCTTTAACTGAAGCTTTCTTT,CASSLAGGALTEAFF
TRBD1,TRBJ2-7,.,TRBV7-3,TGTGCCAGCAGCTTAACGGGACAGGGCGACGAGCAGTACTTC,CASSLTGQGDEQYF
TRBD1,TRBJ1-6,once,TRBV5-6,TGTGCCAGCAGCTTGGCCTTAGGACAGGGCGTAAATTCACCCCTCCACTTT,CASSLALGQGVNSPLHF
TRBD2,TRBJ2-1,.,TRBV4-1,TGCGCCAGCAGCGGGACTAGCAGCTCCTACAATGAGCAGTTCTTC,CASSGTSSSYNEQFF
.,TRBJ2-7,.,TRBV15,TGTGCCACCAGCAACAAAGGCACCTACGAGCAGTACTTC,CATSNKGTYEQYF
.,TRBJ1-2,few,TRBV5-6,TGTGCCAGCAGCTTGGCGGGTCAGTGGACGATGTTATACTACACCTTC,CASSLAGQWTMLYYTF
.,TRBJ2-7,.,TRBV21-1,TGTGCCAGCAGCAAGATCCCTAGCGGGAGAGGCTACGAGCAGTACTTC,CASSKIPSGRGYEQYF
.,TRBJ2-5,.,TRBV19,TGTGCCAGTAGTATAGGGGGACAAGAGACCCAGTACTTC,CASSIGGQETQYF
.,TRBJ1-1,.,TRBV28,TGTGCCAGCAGCCTAAGCAAGGGGGGAACTGAAGCTTTCTTT,CASSLSKGGTEAFF
.,TRBJ2-7,.,TRBV27,TGTGCCAGCAGTTTCGACATCCACGGGGACTACGAGCAGTACTTC,CASSFDIHGDYEQYF
.,TRBJ2-3,.,TRBV5-1,TGCGCCAGCAGCCCGGAGGTCTCATACACAGATACGCAGTATTTT,CASSPEVSYTDTQYF
.,TRBJ1-2,.,TRBV27,TGTGCCAGCAGTTTTTCGGCAGCTTATGGCTACACCTTC,CASSFSAAYGYTF
.,TRBJ1-1,.,TRBV12-5,TGTGCTAGTGTACGAGGGGGGGTGAACACTGAAGCTTTCTTT,CASVRGGVNTEAFF
.,TRBJ2-3,.,TRBV19,TGTGCCAGGCTGCCAAGGAGGTTGTTTAAGAGTCGTGCAGATACGCAGTATTTT,CARLPRRLFKSRADTQYF
.,TRBJ2-1,.,TRBV13,TGTGCCAGCAGCTTCAGCGCTAACAATGAGCAGTTCTTC,CASSFSANNEQFF
TRBD2,TRBJ2-1,.,TRBV7-9,TGTGCCAGCAGCTTAAGCGGGGGGGCATACAATGAGCAGTTCTTC,CASSLSGGAYNEQFF
TRBD1,TRBJ1-1,.,TRBV10-2,TGCGCCAGCAGTGACAGGGGGCGGACTGAAGCTTTCTTT,CASSDRGRTEAFF
.,TRBJ2-7,.,TRBV6-5,TGTGCCAGCAGTTACTTTCGCCAGGGCGACGAGCAGTACTTC,CASSYFRQGDEQYF
.,TRBJ1-1,.,TRBV30,TGTGCCTGGGGCAATAACTTGTACACTGAAGCTTTCTTT,CAWGNNLYTEAFF
TRBD1,TRBJ2-5,.,TRBV5-8,TGTGCCAGCAGCATGGGACAGGGCGTACAAGAGACCCAGTACTTC,CASSMGQGVQETQYF
.,TRBJ1-4,once,TRBV7-9,TGTGCCAGCAGCTTAGGAGAGATGAGGGATCGGGGTGAAAAACTGTTTTTT,CASSLGEMRDRGEKLFF